Included here is one TCR beta chain sequence, with context. Antigen unknown. Here immunoSEQ multiplex PCR was the method, and the copy in TCRdb shows in-frame clones only, minus some. Of 100,000 or so clones detected, 75% to 90% appear once; the ten largest clones hold approximately 8%. Noted time point: baseline pretreatment blood. Noted treatment: 15 Gy SBRT to primary tumor, nephrectomy 4 weeks later. Clear cell pathology was present in this patient's renal cell carcinoma. This specimen belongs to a study of radiation and T cells in renal cell carcinoma. Study-wide results and limits: In blood, top tumor clones expanded by 2 weeks, shrinking by 4.

Trimming stripped 5 bases from V and 7 bases from J, with 9 bases between. Looked up from germline, CDR1 is MNHEY and CDR2 is SVGAGI. The CDR3 consists of 13 residues. The chain links TRBV6-5 to TRBJ1-6, with D unresolved. The clonotype was recovered from a man aged 45-65 years with renal cell carcinoma. The material was blood, obtained from a patient whose treatment included radiotherapy and nephrectomy. The CDR3, as DNA: TGTGCCAGCAGTGAAACTGCGAATTCACCCCTCCACTTT. Protein: CASSETANSPLHF.